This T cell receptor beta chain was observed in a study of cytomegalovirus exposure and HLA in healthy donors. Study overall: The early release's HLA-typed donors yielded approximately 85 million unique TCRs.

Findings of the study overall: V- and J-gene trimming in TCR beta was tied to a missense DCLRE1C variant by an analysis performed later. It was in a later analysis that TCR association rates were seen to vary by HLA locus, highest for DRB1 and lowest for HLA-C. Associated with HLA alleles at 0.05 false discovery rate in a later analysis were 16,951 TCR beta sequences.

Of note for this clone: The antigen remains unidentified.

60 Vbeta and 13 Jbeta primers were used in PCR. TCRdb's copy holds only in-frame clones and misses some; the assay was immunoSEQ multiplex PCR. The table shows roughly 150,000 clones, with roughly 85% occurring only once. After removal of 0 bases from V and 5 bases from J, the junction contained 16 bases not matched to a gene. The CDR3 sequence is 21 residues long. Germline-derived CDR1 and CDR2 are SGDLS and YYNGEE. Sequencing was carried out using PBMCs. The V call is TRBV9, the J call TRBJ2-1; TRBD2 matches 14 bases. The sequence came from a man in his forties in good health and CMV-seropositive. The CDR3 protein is CASSVADGAFPGLAGDNEQFF. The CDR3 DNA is TGTGCCAGCAGCGTAGCTGATGGGGCTTTCCCGGGACTAGCGGGAGACAATGAGCAGTTCTTC.